The 18 T cell receptor beta chains in this list originate from one sample, sequenced in a study of cytotoxic CD8 clonotypes in ibrutinib-treated CLL. Sequenced by immunoSEQ multiplex PCR; TCRdb stores in-frame clones only, minus some. The sample gives about 200,000 clones, over 65% of which show up once; 5.5% to 6% is in the top ten. The sequencing here drew on PBMCs, taken after 12 months of ibrutinib treatment. The source is a human donor with chronic lymphocytic leukemia.

The rearrangement joins TRBV28 to TRBJ2-1; D uncertain. CDR1 and CDR2 (germline): MDHEN, SYDVKM. This CDR3 is built from 13 residues. V lost 7 bases and J 0 bases, leaving 7 bases between the germline ends. CDR3 in DNA: TGTGCCAGCATCCCCCACTCCTACAATGAGCAGTTCTTC. Encoded protein: CASIPHSYNEQFF.

The rearrangement links TRBV5-1 to TRBJ1-5, with a weak D call TRBD1 (6 bases). This CDR3 comprises 14 residues. Germline CDR1 and CDR2: SGHRS and YFSETQ. The germline V and J ends were trimmed by 0 bases and 7 bases, with 11 bases remaining between them. In nucleotides, the CDR3 is TGCGCCAGCAGCTTGGTTCAGGGGCAGCAGCCCCAGCATTTT. It specifies CASSLVQGQQPQHF.

This clone has only a few counts. The V and J genes are TRBV2 and TRBJ1-5; perhaps TRBD1 as D (6 bases). Looked up from germline, CDR1 is SNHLY and CDR2 is FYNNEI. V was trimmed by 2 bases and J by 2 bases, leaving 10 bases between them. CDR3 length: 15 residues. The chain's CDR3 is CASSETGAGNQPQHF. The DNA of the CDR3 is TGTGCCAGCAGTGAAACGGGGGCCGGCAATCAGCCCCAGCATTTT.

This clone was seen a handful of times. The chain couples TRBV28 to TRBJ1-2; 7 bases map to TRBD1. The CDR3 is 14 amino acids. Per the germline V gene, CDR1 is MDHEN and CDR2 is SYDVKM. V shed 4 bases and J 0 bases; nucleotides not matched to a gene: 2. This chain's CDR3 is CASSWDRSNYGYTF. CDR3 nucleotides: TGTGCCAGCAGTTGGGACAGATCTAACTATGGCTACACCTTC.

V is TRBV5-6 and J is TRBJ2-5, with D perhaps assigned TRBD1 or TRBD2 (6 bases each). The CDR3 extends over 13 amino acids. With 2 bases removed from V and 9 bases from J, the gap between germline ends came to 14 bases. The germline gives CDR1 SGHDT, CDR2 YYEEEE. DNA of the CDR3: TGTGCCAGCAGCTTCGAACTAGCAGGGGCCCAGTACTTC. This sequence encodes CASSFELAGAQYF.

J is TRBJ2-7 and V is TRBV19; the match to TRBD2 covers 7 bases. Germline trimming cut 6 bases from V and 0 bases from J; bases unmatched to any gene: 5. This CDR3 region has 14 residues. Germline V gene lookup returns CDR1 LNHDA and CDR2 SQIVND (reference sequence). Here the CDR3 DNA reads TGTGCCAGTAGGCCGGGGGACTACTCCTACGAGCAGTACTTC. It yields the protein CASRPGDYSYEQYF.

There are a few counts of this clone. Its ends do not fully match the called genes, so a read error is possible. This chain connects TRBV7-3 to TRBJ1-2; D may be TRBD1 (5 bases). Germline V lookup: CDR1 SGHTA, CDR2 FQGTGA. There are 14 residues in the CDR3. CDR3 in amino acids: CASSSIAAGFGYTF. The DNA of the CDR3 is TGTGCCAGCAGCTCCATTGCGGCAGGGTTCGGCTACACCTTT.

The rearrangement links TRBV27 to TRBJ1-1, with a weak D call TRBD1 (6 bases). Between the trimmed V and J ends, which lost 7 bases and 1 base, there was a span of 13 bases. Germline loops: CDR1 MNHEY, CDR2 SMNVEV (reference sequence). CDR3 length: 14 residues. The CDR3, as DNA: TGTGCCAGCACGAGGTGGGGGCAGAACACTGAAGCTTTCTTT. Translation gives CASTRWGQNTEAFF.

The chain joins TRBV19 to TRBJ2-5; 12 positions agree with TRBD1. The length of the CDR3 is 14 residues. The germline V gene has CDR1 LNHDA and CDR2 SQIVND (reference sequence). Trimming at V came to 7 bases and at J to 5 bases, leaving 5 bases not matched to a gene. DNA for the CDR3: TGTGCCAGTAAGGGACAGGGGGCGGGGGAGACCCAGTACTTC. It encodes CASKGQGAGETQYF.

The rearrangement links TRBV30 to TRBJ1-1; D is uncertain. Germline CDR1 is GTSNPN and CDR2 is SVGIG (reference sequence). The V and J ends lost 1 base and 5 bases respectively, with 17 bases between them. CDR3 size: 15 residues. The CDR3 sequence: CAWSATWGWETEAFF. The CDR3 coding sequence is TGTGCCTGGAGTGCAACATGGGGTTGGGAGACTGAAGCTTTCTTT.

This clone was found many times. CDR3 protein: CSVALGVSNQPQHF. For the CDR3, the DNA is TGCAGCGTCGCTCTGGGGGTGAGCAATCAGCCCCAGCATTTT. The rearrangement uses TRBV29-1 and TRBJ1-5, with a tentative D call TRBD1 (5 bases). V was clipped by 6 bases and J by 1 base, with 13 bases between them. Germline assignment: CDR1 SQVTM and CDR2 ANQGSEA. This CDR3 is 14 amino acids long.

The chain links TRBV11-2 to TRBJ2-7; 8 positions match TRBD2. Per germline, CDR1 SGHAT and CDR2 FQNNGV. With V trimmed by 5 bases and J by 5 bases, 17 bases remained unmatched. The CDR3 length is 17 residues. CDR3 coding DNA: TGTGCCAGCAGCATACGTACGGGGGGACTAGTGGATGACGAGCAGTACTTC. This gives the protein CASSIRTGGLVDDEQYF. The entire variable domain, with the rest obtained from reference TRBV11-2 and TRBJ2-7, is as follows: EAGVAQSPRYKIIEKRQSVAFWCNPISGHATLYWYQQILGQGPKLLIQFQNNGVVDDSQLPKDRFSAERLKGVDSTLKIQPAKLEDSAVYLCASSIRTGGLVDDEQYFGPGTRLTVT.

This clone was counted only a few times. The chain combines TRBV30 with TRBJ1-5; 7 bases map to TRBD1. Trimming cost V 0 bases and J 0 bases; bases outside gene matches: 11. CDR1 and CDR2 from the germline V gene are GTSNPN and SVGIG (reference sequence). The CDR3 is 18 amino acids. The CDR3 coding sequence is TGTGCCTGGAGTGTAGGTTGGCCGGGACAGCTTAGCAATCAGCCCCAGCATTTT. This codes for CAWSVGWPGQLSNQPQHF.

V is TRBV12-5 and J is TRBJ2-7; unclear D gene. This CDR3 is built from 16 residues. Trimming cost V 1 base and J 7 bases, with 20 bases left between them. Germline V gives CDR1 LGHNT, CDR2 FRNRAP. The DNA of the CDR3 is TGTGCTAGTGGTTTGGATCGGACGGGCGTTCTAAAAGAGCAGTACTTC. Its translation: CASGLDRTGVLKEQYF.

This sequence joins TRBV29-1 and TRBJ1-3, with D hard to call. The V and J ends lost 5 bases and 0 bases respectively, with 11 bases between them. This CDR3 spans 14 amino acids. In germline, CDR1 is SQVTM, CDR2 ANQGSEA. The CDR3: CSVHGSFSGNTIYF. The CDR3 region has the DNA TGCAGCGTTCACGGTTCCTTCTCTGGAAACACCATATATTTT.

The rearrangement joins TRBV4-2 to TRBJ1-3; TRBD1 aligns across 7 bases. The length of the CDR3 is 16 residues. The V and J ends lost 3 bases and 0 bases, in that order; junction bases with no gene match: 5. Germline lookup yields CDR1 LGHNA and CDR2 YNFKEQ. The DNA of the CDR3 is TGTGCCAGCAGCCAGGAGACAGGGTTCTCTGGAAACACCATATATTTT. Translation gives CASSQETGFSGNTIYF.

V gene TRBV28 combines with J gene TRBJ1-4, with D tentatively TRBD1 (5 bases). Trimming took 3 bases from V and 7 from J, leaving 9 bases between them. CDR3 length: 13 residues. Germline CDR1 is MDHEN and CDR2 is SYDVKM. This chain's CDR3 is CASSFTQGEKLFF. The CDR3 DNA is TGTGCCAGCAGTTTCACCCAGGGTGAAAAACTGTTTTTT.

The chain links TRBV5-5 to TRBJ2-5, with 7 nucleotides matching TRBD1. V lost 1 base and J lost 3; bases outside the gene matches: 3. The CDR3 extends over 14 amino acids. Germline CDR1 SGHKS, CDR2 YYEKEE (reference sequence). In DNA, the CDR3 is TGTGCCAGCAGCTTGTCCGGGACAGAAGAGACCCAGTACTTC. It encodes CASSLSGTEETQYF.